Included here is one T cell receptor (beta chain) sequence, with context. Only in-frame clones appear in the TCRdb table, and some are missing; sequencing was by immunoSEQ multiplex PCR. Here the sample spans some 120,000 clones, around 94% being singletons. These data come from a study of T cell responses to AZD1222 COVID-19 vaccine. The overall study: Second-dose recipients at about 4 or about 12 weeks were treated as one pooled group.

Germline values: CDR1 PRHDT, CDR2 FYEKMQ (reference sequence). V shed 5 bases, J shed 8 bases, and the junction held 8 bases outside the gene matches. This CDR3 spans 13 amino acids. The starting material was peripheral blood, obtained on day 0 of AZD1222 vaccination. The TCR sequence derives from an adult in good health. This chain links TRBV13 with TRBJ1-2; 7 bases map to TRBD1. The CDR3 bases are TGTGCCAGCAGCGCCAGGGGGGGCCGCGGCTACACCTTC. Amino acids: CASSARGGRGYTF.